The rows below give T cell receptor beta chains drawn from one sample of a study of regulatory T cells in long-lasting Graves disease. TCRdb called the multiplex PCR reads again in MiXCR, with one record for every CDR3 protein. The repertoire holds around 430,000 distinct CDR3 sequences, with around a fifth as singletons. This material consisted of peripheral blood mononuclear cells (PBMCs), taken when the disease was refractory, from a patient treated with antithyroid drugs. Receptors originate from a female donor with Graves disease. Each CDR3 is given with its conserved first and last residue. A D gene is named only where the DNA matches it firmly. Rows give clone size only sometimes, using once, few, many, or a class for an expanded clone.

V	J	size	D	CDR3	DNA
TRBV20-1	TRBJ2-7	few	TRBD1	CSAPGTGFYEQYF	TGCAGTGCCCCCGGGACAGGCTTCTACGAGCAGTACTTC
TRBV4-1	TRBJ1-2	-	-	CASSQDTGTSGYTF	TGCGCCAGCAGCCAAGATACAGGGACTTCGGGCTACACCTTC
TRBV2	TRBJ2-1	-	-	CASSPSGSLEQFF	TGTGCCAGCAGTCCATCAGGATCCCTTGAGCAGTTCTTC
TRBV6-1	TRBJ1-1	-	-	CASRGSRGGVTEAFF	TGTGCCAGTCGTGGATCGAGAGGGGGGGTGACTGAAGCTTTCTTT
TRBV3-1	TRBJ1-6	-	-	CASSPWGGSSYNSPLHF	TGTGCCAGCAGCCCTTGGGGAGGGAGCTCCTATAATTCACCCCTCCACTTT
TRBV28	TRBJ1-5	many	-	CASNPSNQPQHF	TGTGCCAGCAATCCTAGCAATCAGCCCCAGCATTTT
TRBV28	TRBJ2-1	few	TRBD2	CASAWTSGYNEQFF	TGTGCCAGTGCGTGGACTAGCGGCTACAATGAGCAGTTCTTC
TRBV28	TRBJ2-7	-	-	CASKLAGEQYF	TGTGCCAGCAAGCTTGCGGGAGAGCAGTACTTC
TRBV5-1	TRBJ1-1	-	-	CASATTGNGEAFF	TGCGCCAGCGCAACCACAGGGAACGGTGAAGCTTTCTTT
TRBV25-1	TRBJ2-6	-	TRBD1	CASSDGGQGLLSGANVLTF	TGTGCCAGCAGTGACGGGGGACAGGGGCTTCTCTCTGGGGCCAACGTCCTGACTTTC
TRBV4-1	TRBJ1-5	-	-	CASSRGTLPHSNQPQHF	TGCGCCAGCAGCCGTGGGACCCTCCCACATAGCAATCAGCCCCAGCATTTT
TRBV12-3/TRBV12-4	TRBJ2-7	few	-	CASSLTEIYEQYF	TGTGCCAGCAGTCTGACGGAAATCTACGAGCAGTACTTC
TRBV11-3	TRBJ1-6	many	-	CASSFSGRDILHF	TGTGCCAGCAGCTTTTCGGGGAGGGACATTCTCCACTTT
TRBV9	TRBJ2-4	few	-	CASSVGGAAKNIQYF	TGTGCCAGCAGCGTAGGGGGGGCGGCCAAAAACATTCAGTACTTC
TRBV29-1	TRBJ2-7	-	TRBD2	CSVEIAGRQYEQYF	TGCAGCGTTGAAATAGCGGGAAGGCAATACGAGCAGTACTTC
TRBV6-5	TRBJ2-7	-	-	CASSYSSLWGYEQYF	TGTGCCAGCAGTTACTCGAGCCTTTGGGGCTACGAGCAGTACTTC
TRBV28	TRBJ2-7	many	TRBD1	CAIRSGTAYKQYF	TGTGCCATACGCTCCGGGACAGCCTACAAGCAGTACTTC
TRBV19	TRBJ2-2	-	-	CASSETGAGGELFF	TGTGCCAGTAGTGAAACGGGGGCCGGCGGGGAGCTGTTTTTT
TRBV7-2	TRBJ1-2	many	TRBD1	CASSPSPTGDGYTF	TGTGCCAGCAGCCCTTCTCCGACAGGGGATGGCTACACCTTC
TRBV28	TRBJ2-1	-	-	CASSFRGETNEQFF	TGTGCCAGCAGTTTCCGCGGGGAAACCAATGAGCAGTTCTTC
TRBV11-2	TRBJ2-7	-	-	CASSLNGQNSYEQYF	TGTGCCAGCAGCTTGAATGGACAGAACTCCTACGAGCAGTACTTC
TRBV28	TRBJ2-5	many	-	CASSTIETQYF	TGTGCCAGCAGTACGATAGAGACCCAGTACTTC
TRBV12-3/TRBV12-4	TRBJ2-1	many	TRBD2	CASRSGSSYNEQFF	TGTGCCAGCAGGAGCGGGAGCTCCTACAATGAGCAGTTCTTC
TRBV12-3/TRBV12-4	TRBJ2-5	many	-	CASSFRQRETQYF	TGTGCCAGCAGTTTTCGGCAGAGGGAGACCCAGTACTTC
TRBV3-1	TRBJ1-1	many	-	CASSQADHSEAFF	TGTGCCAGCAGCCAAGCCGATCATAGTGAAGCTTTCTTT
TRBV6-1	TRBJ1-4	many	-	CASSEIRLLGRIF	TGTGCCAGCAGTGAAATACGCCTCCTGGGCAGGATCTTT
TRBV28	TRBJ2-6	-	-	CASSFWGTDTSPSSRANVLTF	TGTGCCAGCAGTTTTTGGGGGACGGATACCTCCCCCTCCTCCCGGGCCAACGTCCTGACTTTC
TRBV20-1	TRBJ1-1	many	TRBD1	CSAETGEGTLRAFF	TGCAGTGCGGAAACAGGGGAGGGAACACTTAGGGCTTTCTTT
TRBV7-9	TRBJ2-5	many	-	CASSLDFQETQYF	TGTGCCAGCAGCTTAGACTTCCAAGAGACCCAGTACTTC
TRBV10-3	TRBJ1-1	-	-	CAISPHPGETMDTEAFF	TGTGCCATCAGTCCTCATCCGGGTGAAACCATGGACACTGAAGCTTTCTTT
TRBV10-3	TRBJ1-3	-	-	CATLAQGSGNTIYF	TGTGCCACACTAGCACAGGGTTCTGGAAACACCATATATTTT
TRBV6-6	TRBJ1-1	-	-	CASSYSIGWTGENTEAFF	TGTGCCAGCAGTTACTCGATAGGTTGGACGGGGGAGAACACTGAAGCTTTCTTT
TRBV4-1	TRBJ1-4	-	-	CASSQILRVEEKLFF	TGCGCCAGCAGCCAAATTCTTAGAGTTGAGGAAAAACTGTTTTTT
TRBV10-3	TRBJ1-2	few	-	CAITGGGGGYTF	TGTGCCATCACCGGCGGCGGGGGTGGCTACACCTTC
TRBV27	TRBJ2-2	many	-	CASRVWDTGELFF	TGTGCCAGCAGGGTTTGGGACACCGGGGAGCTGTTTTTT
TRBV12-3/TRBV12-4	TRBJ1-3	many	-	CASRNRASVSGNTIYF	TGTGCCAGCAGAAACCGGGCCTCGGTCTCTGGAAACACCATATATTTT
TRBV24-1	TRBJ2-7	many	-	CATSPRANSYEQYF	TGTGCCACCAGTCCGCGGGCAAACTCCTACGAGCAGTACTTC